This record concerns one TCR beta chain sequence. These data originate in a study of CD8 T cells in Susac syndrome. Sequencing of TCR beta, carried out with a high-throughput approach, was applied to CD8+ and CD4+ T cells from the blood. Healthy donors constituted the controls, which were matched for age and sex. Random hexamers were used to reverse transcribe an amount of roughly 0.5 to 1 ug RNA. An immunoSEQ multiplex PCR generated amplified TCR beta CDR3 products spanning 54 Vbeta and 13 Jbeta. Each CDR3 protein is one row after TCRdb ran MiXCR on the immunoSEQ multiplex PCR reads. The sample includes more than 150,000 distinct CDR3 sequences, 90% to 95% of them seen just once. The CDR3 runs to 13 residues. CDR1 KGHDR and CDR2 SFDVKD come from the germline V gene. The V gene lost 4 bases and the J gene lost 3 bases, with 7 bases spanning the gap.

Sequencing used CD4+ T cells from PBMCs. The source is a human donor in good health. The V gene is TRBV24-1, the J gene TRBJ2-3; D may be TRBD1 (5 bases). Here the CDR3 DNA reads TGTGCCACCAGTGAGGGGCATACAGATACGCAGTATTTT. Its protein is CATSEGHTDTQYF.